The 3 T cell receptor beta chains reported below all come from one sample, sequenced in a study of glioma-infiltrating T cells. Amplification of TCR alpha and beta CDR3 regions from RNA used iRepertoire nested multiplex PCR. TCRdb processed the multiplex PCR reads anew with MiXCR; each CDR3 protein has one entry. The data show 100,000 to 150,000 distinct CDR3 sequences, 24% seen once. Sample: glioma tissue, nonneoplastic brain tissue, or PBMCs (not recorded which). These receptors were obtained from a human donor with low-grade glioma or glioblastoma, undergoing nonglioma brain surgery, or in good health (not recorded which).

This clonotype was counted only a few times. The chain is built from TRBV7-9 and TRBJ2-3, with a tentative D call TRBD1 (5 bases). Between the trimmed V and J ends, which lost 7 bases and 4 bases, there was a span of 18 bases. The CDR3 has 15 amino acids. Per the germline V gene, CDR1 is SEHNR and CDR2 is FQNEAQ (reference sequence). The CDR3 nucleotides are TGTGCCAGCATCTCTCCGGCAGGGTGGGCAGATACGCAGTATTTT. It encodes CASISPAGWADTQYF.

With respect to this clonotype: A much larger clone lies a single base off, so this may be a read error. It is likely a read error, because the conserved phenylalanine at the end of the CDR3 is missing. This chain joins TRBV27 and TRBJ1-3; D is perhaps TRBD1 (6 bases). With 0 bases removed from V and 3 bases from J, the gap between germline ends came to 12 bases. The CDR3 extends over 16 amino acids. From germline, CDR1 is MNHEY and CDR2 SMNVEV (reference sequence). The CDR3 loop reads CASSLSSTGFGNTIYL. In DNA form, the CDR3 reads TGTGCCAGCAGTTTATCGTCGACAGGATTTGGAAACACCATATATCTT.

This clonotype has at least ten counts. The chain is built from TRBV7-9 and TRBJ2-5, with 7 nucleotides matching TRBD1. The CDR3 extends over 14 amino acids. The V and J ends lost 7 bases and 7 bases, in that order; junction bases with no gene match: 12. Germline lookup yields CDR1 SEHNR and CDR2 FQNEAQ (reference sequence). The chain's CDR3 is CASNPGTDPRTQYF. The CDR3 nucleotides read TGTGCCAGCAATCCCGGGACAGATCCCCGGACCCAGTACTTC.